The sequence of this T cell receptor (beta chain) was determined in a study of OX40 agonist ivuxolimab in advanced cancers. Study at large: Partial responses were observed in three patients, of whom one had hepatocellular carcinoma and two had cutaneous melanoma.

Produced via immunoSEQ multiplex PCR; TCRdb's table is partial and in-frame only. The sample lists tens of thousands of clones, more than 75% occurring once. CDR3 length: 11 residues. Trimming removed 6 bases at V and 1 base at J, with 4 bases between. Germline CDR1 reads SGHTA; CDR2 reads FQGNSA. This clonotype was obtained from an adult with an advanced solid tumor such as melanoma, head and neck, liver or kidney cancer. This chain connects TRBV7-2 to TRBJ2-7; D is unclear. The source material was CD4+ or CD8+ T cells sorted from blood, sampled in a trial of the OX40 agonist ivuxolimab. For the CDR3, the DNA is TGTGCCAGCAGAATTTCCTACGAGCAGTACTTC. This encodes CASRISYEQYF.